This is a list of T cell receptor beta chains from one sample in a study of T-cell reconstitution after alpha-beta-depleted transplantation in children. MiXCR, run by TCRdb on the PCR reads, gives a single entry per CDR3 protein. The sample lists roughly 200,000 distinct CDR3 sequences, 9.5% to 13% occurring once. Sequencing was performed on PBMCs, taken before TCRalphabeta/CD19-depleted stem cell transplant. Receptor source: a child younger than two with acute myeloid leukemia, due to receive a stem cell transplant. CDR3s include the opening cysteine and the closing phenylalanine or tryptophan. Fields, in order: J gene, V gene, clone size, D gene, CDR3 protein, CDR3 DNA. A D gene is named only where the DNA matches it firmly. A row's size may be missing; if present it is once, few, many or a size class.

j_call: TRBJ2-1; v_call: TRBV9; clone_size: few; d_call: TRBD1; cdr3_aa: CASSSTDRGIYNEQFF; cdr3_nt: TGTGCCAGCAGCTCCACGGACAGGGGAATCTACAATGAGCAGTTCTTC
j_call: TRBJ2-2; v_call: TRBV11-2; clone_size: NA; d_call: NA; cdr3_aa: CASSLTSTGELFF; cdr3_nt: TGTGCCAGCAGCTTGACTAGCACCGGGGAGCTGTTTTTT
j_call: TRBJ1-5; v_call: TRBV6-5; clone_size: many; d_call: TRBD1; cdr3_aa: CASRTGAGNQPQHF; cdr3_nt: TGTGCCAGCAGAACAGGGGCTGGCAATCAGCCCCAGCATTTT
j_call: TRBJ2-1; v_call: TRBV29-1; clone_size: many; d_call: TRBD2; cdr3_aa: CSVVPSGGSWQFF; cdr3_nt: TGCAGCGTTGTGCCTAGCGGGGGGTCATGGCAGTTCTTC
j_call: TRBJ1-6; v_call: TRBV7-2; clone_size: few; d_call: TRBD1; cdr3_aa: CASSFTGGMYNSPLHF; cdr3_nt: TGTGCCAGCAGCTTTACAGGGGGCATGTATAATTCACCCCTCCACTTT
j_call: TRBJ2-5; v_call: TRBV5-1; clone_size: many; d_call: NA; cdr3_aa: CASSPGTQETQYF; cdr3_nt: TGCGCCAGCAGCCCCGGGACTCAAGAGACCCAGTACTTC
j_call: TRBJ2-7; v_call: TRBV20-1; clone_size: many; d_call: NA; cdr3_aa: CSASRTESYEQYF; cdr3_nt: TGCAGTGCTAGCAGGACAGAATCCTACGAGCAGTACTTC
j_call: TRBJ2-2; v_call: TRBV7-9; clone_size: many; d_call: NA; cdr3_aa: CASSLESTGELFF; cdr3_nt: TGTGCCAGCAGCTTAGAAAGTACCGGGGAGCTGTTTTTT
j_call: TRBJ1-1; v_call: TRBV12-3/TRBV12-4; clone_size: many; d_call: NA; cdr3_aa: CASSFAGGSTEAFF; cdr3_nt: TGTGCCAGCAGTTTTGCTGGGGGTAGCACTGAAGCTTTCTTT
j_call: TRBJ2-1; v_call: TRBV5-1; clone_size: many; d_call: TRBD2; cdr3_aa: CASSLTSGAMNEQFF; cdr3_nt: TGCGCCAGCAGCTTAACTAGCGGGGCTATGAATGAGCAGTTCTTC
j_call: TRBJ2-3; v_call: TRBV10-3; clone_size: many; d_call: NA; cdr3_aa: CAISAGTGTDTQYF; cdr3_nt: TGTGCCATCAGCGCGGGGACGGGCACAGATACGCAGTATTTT
j_call: TRBJ1-2; v_call: TRBV18; clone_size: few; d_call: NA; cdr3_aa: CASSPRNGDEGYTF; cdr3_nt: TGTGCCAGCTCACCACGGAACGGGGACGAGGGCTACACCTTC
j_call: TRBJ1-5; v_call: TRBV5-6; clone_size: many; d_call: TRBD1; cdr3_aa: CASSFGTGPYQPQHF; cdr3_nt: TGTGCCAGCAGCTTCGGGACAGGACCCTATCAGCCCCAGCATTTT
j_call: TRBJ1-1; v_call: TRBV6-5; clone_size: many; d_call: NA; cdr3_aa: CASSYLPVKNTEAFF; cdr3_nt: TGTGCCAGCAGTTACCTACCAGTCAAGAACACTGAAGCTTTCTTT
j_call: TRBJ2-3; v_call: TRBV20-1; clone_size: many; d_call: TRBD2; cdr3_aa: CSAGGGKDTQYF; cdr3_nt: TGCAGTGCTGGCGGGGGTAAAGATACGCAGTATTTT
j_call: TRBJ2-7; v_call: TRBV3-1; clone_size: many; d_call: NA; cdr3_aa: CASSQLHYEQYF; cdr3_nt: TGTGCCAGCAGCCAACTACACTACGAGCAGTACTTC
j_call: TRBJ2-5; v_call: TRBV18; clone_size: NA; d_call: NA; cdr3_aa: CASSPMSPREGETQYF; cdr3_nt: TGTGCCAGCTCACCAATGAGCCCACGAGAGGGTGAGACCCAGTACTTC
j_call: TRBJ2-6; v_call: TRBV5-1; clone_size: many; d_call: NA; cdr3_aa: CASSLNWGFNVLTF; cdr3_nt: TGCGCCAGCAGCTTGAATTGGGGGTTTAACGTCCTGACTTTC
j_call: TRBJ1-2; v_call: TRBV11-2; clone_size: NA; d_call: NA; cdr3_aa: CASSPQADYGYTF; cdr3_nt: TGTGCCAGCAGCCCACAGGCGGACTATGGCTACACCTTC
j_call: TRBJ2-1; v_call: TRBV11-3; clone_size: NA; d_call: NA; cdr3_aa: CASSLGGQNYNEQFF; cdr3_nt: TGTGCCAGCAGCTTAGGAGGACAGAACTACAATGAGCAGTTCTTC
j_call: TRBJ1-3; v_call: TRBV12-3/TRBV12-4; clone_size: many; d_call: NA; cdr3_aa: CASSLSGGNTIYF; cdr3_nt: TGTGCCAGCAGTTTATCAGGGGGAAACACCATATATTTT
j_call: TRBJ2-2; v_call: TRBV28; clone_size: many; d_call: TRBD1; cdr3_aa: CASSTPGQGYTGELFF; cdr3_nt: TGTGCCAGCAGTACCCCGGGACAGGGTTACACCGGGGAGCTGTTTTTT
j_call: TRBJ2-3; v_call: TRBV2; clone_size: many; d_call: NA; cdr3_aa: CASSDLGDTQYF; cdr3_nt: TGTGCCAGCAGTGATTTGGGAGATACGCAGTATTTT
j_call: TRBJ2-1; v_call: TRBV5-1; clone_size: many; d_call: TRBD2; cdr3_aa: CASSGGLAVNEQFF; cdr3_nt: TGCGCCAGCAGCGGCGGACTAGCGGTTAATGAGCAGTTCTTC
j_call: TRBJ1-5; v_call: TRBV12-3/TRBV12-4; clone_size: many; d_call: NA; cdr3_aa: CASTPGDQPQHF; cdr3_nt: TGTGCCAGCACCCCCGGGGACCAGCCCCAGCATTTT
j_call: TRBJ2-5; v_call: TRBV5-4; clone_size: many; d_call: TRBD1; cdr3_aa: CASSTGTGQETQYF; cdr3_nt: TGTGCCAGCAGCACCGGGACAGGGCAAGAGACCCAGTACTTC
j_call: TRBJ2-1; v_call: TRBV6-1; clone_size: many; d_call: TRBD2; cdr3_aa: CASRPGTSGVNEQFF; cdr3_nt: TGTGCCAGCAGACCCGGGACTAGCGGGGTTAATGAGCAGTTCTTC
j_call: TRBJ2-1; v_call: TRBV11-3; clone_size: many; d_call: NA; cdr3_aa: CASSLGGSPLYNEQFF; cdr3_nt: TGTGCCAGCAGCTTAGGCGGCTCTCCATTATACAATGAGCAGTTCTTC
j_call: TRBJ1-1; v_call: TRBV10-3; clone_size: few; d_call: TRBD1; cdr3_aa: CAISGQGMNTEAFF; cdr3_nt: TGTGCCATCAGTGGACAGGGGATGAACACTGAAGCTTTCTTT
j_call: TRBJ1-1; v_call: TRBV6-5; clone_size: NA; d_call: NA; cdr3_aa: CASSYHSVNTEAFF; cdr3_nt: TGTGCCAGCAGTTACCACAGCGTGAACACTGAAGCTTTCTTT
j_call: TRBJ2-5; v_call: TRBV29-1; clone_size: many; d_call: NA; cdr3_aa: CSGTRTKTQYF; cdr3_nt: TGCAGCGGAACGAGGACCAAGACCCAGTACTTC
j_call: TRBJ1-1; v_call: TRBV5-4; clone_size: NA; d_call: TRBD1; cdr3_aa: CASSHGGTGGGTEAFF; cdr3_nt: TGTGCCAGCAGCCATGGGGGGACAGGTGGAGGGACTGAAGCTTTCTTT
j_call: TRBJ1-6; v_call: TRBV29-1; clone_size: many; d_call: NA; cdr3_aa: CSVADISYNSPLHF; cdr3_nt: TGCAGCGTCGCCGACATCAGCTATAATTCACCCCTCCACTTT
j_call: TRBJ1-2; v_call: TRBV5-6; clone_size: many; d_call: TRBD1; cdr3_aa: CASSRRGQGPYVDGYTF; cdr3_nt: TGTGCCAGCAGCCGCAGGGGACAGGGTCCATACGTGGATGGCTACACCTTC
j_call: TRBJ2-3; v_call: TRBV27; clone_size: many; d_call: TRBD2; cdr3_aa: CASSAIGLAGGSADTQYF; cdr3_nt: TGTGCCAGCAGTGCCATCGGACTAGCGGGAGGCTCCGCGGATACGCAGTATTTT
j_call: TRBJ2-3; v_call: TRBV12-3/TRBV12-4; clone_size: many; d_call: TRBD2; cdr3_aa: CASSLRGRLAGLDTQYF; cdr3_nt: TGTGCCAGCAGTCTCAGGGGCCGACTAGCGGGGTTGGATACGCAGTATTTT
j_call: TRBJ1-4; v_call: TRBV14; clone_size: many; d_call: NA; cdr3_aa: CASRPTFGFNEKLFF; cdr3_nt: TGTGCCAGCAGACCGACGTTCGGGTTTAATGAAAAACTGTTTTTT
j_call: TRBJ2-7; v_call: TRBV14; clone_size: NA; d_call: NA; cdr3_aa: CASSQHPGENEQYF; cdr3_nt: TGTGCCAGCAGCCAACACCCGGGGGAGAACGAGCAGTACTTC
j_call: TRBJ2-5; v_call: TRBV11-2; clone_size: NA; d_call: NA; cdr3_aa: CASRSTGPPAPRGETQYF; cdr3_nt: TGTGCCAGCAGATCTACGGGGCCCCCGGCCCCCCGAGGGGAGACCCAGTACTTC
j_call: TRBJ1-1; v_call: TRBV10-3; clone_size: many; d_call: NA; cdr3_aa: CAISESSPRGYTEAFF; cdr3_nt: TGTGCCATCAGTGAGTCGTCCCCCCGGGGGTACACTGAAGCTTTCTTT
j_call: TRBJ1-5; v_call: TRBV19; clone_size: few; d_call: NA; cdr3_aa: CASSIGWGRGDGNQPQHF; cdr3_nt: TGTGCCAGTAGTATAGGATGGGGCAGGGGAGATGGAAATCAGCCCCAGCATTTT
j_call: TRBJ2-7; v_call: TRBV28; clone_size: many; d_call: NA; cdr3_aa: CASSLHYSYEQYF; cdr3_nt: TGTGCCAGCAGTTTACACTACTCCTACGAGCAGTACTTC
j_call: TRBJ2-2; v_call: TRBV5-1; clone_size: NA; d_call: NA; cdr3_aa: CASSPGTLPGELFF; cdr3_nt: TGCGCCAGCAGCCCAGGGACACTTCCCGGGGAGCTGTTTTTT
j_call: TRBJ1-5; v_call: TRBV12-3/TRBV12-4; clone_size: many; d_call: NA; cdr3_aa: CASSTWTANQPQHF; cdr3_nt: TGTGCCAGCAGTACCTGGACTGCCAATCAGCCCCAGCATTTT